Listed below are T cell receptor beta chains from one sample, sequenced in a study of cytomegalovirus exposure and HLA in healthy donors. Generated by immunoSEQ multiplex PCR, the TCRdb table keeps only in-frame clones and is missing some. The sample consists of roughly 180,000 clones, approximately 85% of them appearing once. The source material was PBMCs. The receptor source for this set is a young man in good health and CMV-seropositive. Both conserved end residues are part of each CDR3. D genes are given only for firm matches. Rows give clone size only sometimes, using once, few, many, or a class for an expanded clone.

D gene	V gene	J gene	clone size	CDR3 DNA	CDR3 protein
TRBD1	TRBV5-1	TRBJ2-7	NA	TGCGCCAGCAGCATCCAGGGGGACACCTACGAGCAGTACTTC	CASSIQGDTYEQYF
NA	TRBV2	TRBJ2-7	NA	TGTGCCAGCATTCGGACTGGTTACGAGCAGTACTTC	CASIRTGYEQYF
NA	TRBV4-3	TRBJ1-1	NA	TGCGCCAGCAGCTCAAAACGGGGTGAAGCTTTCTTT	CASSSKRGEAFF
NA	TRBV6-1	TRBJ2-7	NA	TGTGCCAGCAGTGAGAGGGGGACCACCTACGAGCAGTACTTC	CASSERGTTYEQYF
NA	TRBV19	TRBJ1-4	NA	TGTGCCAGTAGTCGCGGCAGATATAATGAAAAACTGTTTTTT	CASSRGRYNEKLFF
NA	TRBV19	TRBJ2-1	NA	TGTGCCAGTAGTATACTGGGGGGACGATCCTACAATGAGCAGTTCTTC	CASSILGGRSYNEQFF
NA	TRBV18	TRBJ2-2	NA	TGTGCCAGCTCACCAACGAGCGTAGGAACCGGGGAGCTGTTTTTT	CASSPTSVGTGELFF
TRBD1	TRBV7-6	TRBJ2-4	few	TGTGCCAGCAGCTCGGGGACAGCGAAAAACATTCAGTACTTC	CASSSGTAKNIQYF
TRBD1	TRBV7-2	TRBJ2-7	NA	TGTGCCAGCAGCTTAGCTGGGACAGGGCGGATTGAGCAGTACTTC	CASSLAGTGRIEQYF
TRBD1	TRBV2	TRBJ1-2	NA	TGTGCCAGCAGCTCGGACAGGGTAGGCGGCTACACCTTC	CASSSDRVGGYTF
NA	TRBV27	TRBJ1-2	NA	TGTGCCAGCACCCCGGGGGGCAATATCTATGGCTACACCTTC	CASTPGGNIYGYTF
TRBD1	TRBV25-1	TRBJ1-3	NA	TGTGCCAGCAGCTACTACTCAGGGGGAGCAGGAAACACCATATATTTT	CASSYYSGGAGNTIYF
NA	TRBV7-8	TRBJ2-7	NA	TGTGCCAGCAGAACCGGGGTCTCCTACGAGCAGTACTTC	CASRTGVSYEQYF
TRBD1	TRBV7-2	TRBJ1-1	NA	TGTGCCAGCAGCTGGGACAGGTGGAACACTGAAGCTTTCTTT	CASSWDRWNTEAFF
TRBD2	TRBV9	TRBJ2-3	once	TGTGCCAGCAGCGTAGAAGATTCGCGGGGGGGCCGGAGTACGCAGTATTTT	CASSVEDSRGGRSTQYF
NA	TRBV19	TRBJ2-2	NA	TGTGCCAGTAGTATGTGGAGGTCCGGGGAGCTGTTTTTT	CASSMWRSGELFF
NA	TRBV28	TRBJ2-1	NA	TGTGCCAGCAGTTCCGGTAATGAGCAGTTCTTC	CASSSGNEQFF
NA	TRBV7-9	TRBJ1-5	few	TGTGCCAGCAGCCCGGGAGACCAGCCCCAGCATTTT	CASSPGDQPQHF
TRBD2	TRBV19	TRBJ2-7	NA	TGTGCCAGTAGTTTCCTCCCCAGACTAGCGGGGGGATACGAGCAGTACTTC	CASSFLPRLAGGYEQYF
NA	TRBV6-1	TRBJ2-1	NA	TGTGCCAGCAGTGGACAGAGCTACAATGAGCAGTTCTTC	CASSGQSYNEQFF
NA	TRBV7-2	TRBJ1-3	NA	TGTGCCAGCAGCTTAGCCGGGGGGGGAAACACCATATATTTT	CASSLAGGGNTIYF
NA	TRBV14	TRBJ2-3	NA	TGTGCCAGCAGCCAGCTAGGATTAGGAGATACGCAGTATTTT	CASSQLGLGDTQYF
TRBD1	TRBV7-9	TRBJ1-3	NA	TGTGCCAGCAGCTTCGACAGGGCCGACGACACCATATATTTT	CASSFDRADDTIYF
TRBD1	TRBV6-6	TRBJ2-7	NA	TGTGCCAGCAGCTACAGGGGTTACGAGCAGTACTTC	CASSYRGYEQYF
NA	TRBV6-5	TRBJ2-1	NA	TGTGCCAGCAGTTACTCGAGGCATCGGTCCTACAATGAGCAGTTCTTC	CASSYSRHRSYNEQFF
NA	TRBV9	TRBJ2-5	NA	TGTGCCAGCAGCACCATCCGGGGGACCCAGTACTTC	CASSTIRGTQYF